Reported below is one TCR beta chain. These data belong to a study of blood T cell repertoires in COVID-19. Overall study: The United States, Italy and Spain supplied acute and convalescent COVID-19 samples.

The protocol was immunoSEQ multiplex PCR, while the TCRdb copy is restricted to in-frame clones and leaves out a portion. Of about 210,000 clones in the sample, roughly 85% were seen once. The germline V gene has CDR1 SGHKS and CDR2 YYEKEE (reference sequence). The V gene lost 2 bases and the J gene lost 4 bases, with 6 bases spanning the gap. CDR3 size: 12 residues. This receptor was identified in a woman in her 70s with COVID-19, enrolled during active disease. Material for sequencing was peripheral blood. The chain employs TRBV5-5 and TRBJ1-2; D not certain. CDR3 DNA: TGTGCCAGCAGCTTTGAGGCCTATGGCTACACCTTC. Its translation: CASSFEAYGYTF.